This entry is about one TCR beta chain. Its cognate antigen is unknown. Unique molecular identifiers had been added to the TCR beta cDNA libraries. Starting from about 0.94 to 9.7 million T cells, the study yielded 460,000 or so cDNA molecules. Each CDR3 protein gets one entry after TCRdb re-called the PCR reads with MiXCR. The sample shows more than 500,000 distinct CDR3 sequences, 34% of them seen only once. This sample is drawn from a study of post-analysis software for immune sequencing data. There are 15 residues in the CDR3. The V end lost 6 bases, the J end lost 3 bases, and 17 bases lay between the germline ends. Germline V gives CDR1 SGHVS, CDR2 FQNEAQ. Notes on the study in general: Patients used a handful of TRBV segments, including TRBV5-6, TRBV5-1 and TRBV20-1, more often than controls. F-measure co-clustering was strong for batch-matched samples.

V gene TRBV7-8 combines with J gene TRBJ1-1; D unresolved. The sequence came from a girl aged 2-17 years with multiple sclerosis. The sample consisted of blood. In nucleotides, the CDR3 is TGTGCCAGCAGGGCCGCGGACGGATCACACACTGAAGCTTTCTTT. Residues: CASRAADGSHTEAFF.